Reported below is one T cell receptor (beta chain). The CDR3 consists of 10 residues. Germline V gives CDR1 SNHLY, CDR2 FYNNEI. Trimming took off 9 bases at V and 2 bases at J, with 3 bases between the two ends. This sample is drawn from a study of cytomegalovirus exposure and HLA in healthy donors. It was with 60 Vbeta and 13 Jbeta primers that the PCR ran. Clones were sequenced by immunoSEQ multiplex PCR, and TCRdb holds only the in-frame ones, with some missing. The sample shows tens of thousands of clones, about 70% of them seen only once. J is TRBJ2-3 and V is TRBV2; D is uncertain. The material sequenced was PBMCs. This TCR derives from a woman in her twenties or thirties in good health and CMV-seronegative. This CDR3 reads CASLTDTQYF. The CDR3, as DNA: TGTGCCAGTCTCACAGATACGCAGTATTTT.